These T cell receptor beta chains were read from a single sample in a study of cytomegalovirus exposure and HLA in healthy donors. Data came from immunoSEQ multiplex PCR; TCRdb stores just in-frame clones and leaves some out. The sample contains approximately 160,000 clones, roughly 90% of which appear only once. Sequencing used PBMCs. These receptors all come from a woman aged 18 to 35 in good health and CMV-seronegative. The CDR3 runs from the conserved cysteine through the conserved F or W. The D gene is left open where the match is weak. Not all rows give a size; the values are once, few, many and, for expanded clones, a class.

TRBJ2-7 TRBD1 TRBV18 once CASSLNHYQRRSSGQGYEQYF TGTGCCAGCTCACTAAACCACTACCAAAGACGCTCTTCGGGACAGGGCTACGAGCAGTACTTC
TRBJ2-7 TRBD1 TRBV13 few CASSQEGDSVPYEQYF TGTGCCAGCAGCCAAGAAGGGGACAGCGTACCCTACGAGCAGTACTTC
TRBJ1-1 NA TRBV6-5 NA CASQRGNTEAFF TGTGCCTCGCAGAGAGGGAACACTGAAGCTTTCTTT
TRBJ1-1 NA TRBV2 NA CASSPEPNTEAFF TGTGCCAGCAGCCCAGAACCTAACACTGAAGCTTTCTTT
TRBJ1-2 TRBD1 TRBV5-1 once CASSSQGTGNGYTF TGCGCCAGCAGCTCACAAGGGACAGGGAATGGCTACACCTTC
TRBJ1-1 NA TRBV30 NA CAWLRRAVTEAFF TGTGCCTGGCTTAGGAGGGCGGTCACTGAAGCTTTCTTT
TRBJ2-7 NA TRBV2 NA CASSGYSGGGSYEQYF TGTGCCAGCAGTGGATACAGCGGTGGTGGATCCTACGAGCAGTACTTC
TRBJ1-2 TRBD1 TRBV12-5 NA CASGQGTGGAGGYTF TGTGCTAGTGGCCAGGGTACAGGGGGCGCGGGTGGCTACACCTTC
TRBJ1-1 TRBD1 TRBV25-1 NA CASSDGGQWNTEAFF TGTGCCAGCAGTGATGGGGGACAGTGGAACACTGAAGCTTTCTTT
TRBJ2-7 NA TRBV6-5 NA CASAFTHVTYEQYF TGTGCCAGCGCGTTCACGCACGTAACCTACGAGCAGTACTTC
TRBJ1-2 TRBD1 TRBV7-6 NA CASSSQPGQDYGYTF TGTGCCAGCAGCTCCCAGCCCGGACAGGACTATGGCTACACCTTC
TRBJ2-5 TRBD1 TRBV19 NA CASSTGFTGAGETQYF TGTGCCAGTAGTACGGGGTTTACAGGGGCGGGTGAGACCCAGTACTTC
TRBJ1-1 TRBD1 TRBV9 NA CASSVSTGALGRTEAFF TGTGCCAGCAGCGTATCGACAGGGGCGTTGGGAAGAACTGAAGCTTTCTTT
TRBJ1-2 NA TRBV29-1 NA CSVPTGTIDGYTF TGCAGCGTTCCAACAGGGACGATAGATGGCTACACCTTC
TRBJ1-2 NA TRBV5-6 NA CASSWGMDRDF TGTGCCAGCAGCTGGGGAATGGACAGAGACTTC
TRBJ1-2 TRBD1 TRBV19 NA CASANWGQDPSVYGYTF TGTGCCAGTGCCAACTGGGGACAGGACCCCTCTGTCTATGGCTACACCTTC
TRBJ1-5 TRBD1 TRBV6-6 NA CASRPGQGGAQPQHF TGTGCCAGCAGACCCGGACAGGGGGGAGCCCAGCCCCAGCATTTT
TRBJ2-7 TRBD2 TRBV11-2 NA CASSMRLAPYEQYF TGTGCCAGCAGCATGCGACTAGCGCCATACGAGCAGTACTTC
TRBJ2-6 NA TRBV29-1 NA CSVPSSGANVLTF TGCAGCGTTCCCTCTTCTGGGGCCAACGTCCTGACTTTC
TRBJ2-3 NA TRBV29-1 NA CSPRRATSTDTQYF TGCAGCCCCCGGAGGGCTACCTCCACAGATACGCAGTATTTT
TRBJ1-2 TRBD1 TRBV19 NA CASRMRGQLDGYTF TGTGCCAGTAGAATGAGGGGGCAGCTCGATGGCTACACCTTC
TRBJ1-2 NA TRBV19 NA CASQEGRRNYGYTF TGTGCCTCCCAGGAGGGGAGGAGGAACTATGGCTACACCTTC
TRBJ1-1 NA TRBV10-3 NA CAISVTGREAFF TGTGCCATCAGTGTAACAGGGCGGGAAGCTTTCTTT
TRBJ2-5 TRBD2 TRBV5-4 NA CASSFQKREGRETQYF TGTGCCAGCAGCTTTCAGAAGCGGGAGGGGAGGGAGACCCAGTACTTC
TRBJ1-5 TRBD1 TRBV9 NA CASSPSPGTGQPQHF TGTGCCAGCAGCCCGAGTCCCGGGACAGGACAGCCCCAGCATTTT
TRBJ1-1 NA TRBV9 NA CASSGSQSITHRIF TGTGCCAGCAGCGGTAGCCAATCAATCACACATCGGATTTTT
TRBJ1-6 TRBD1 TRBV7-9 NA CASSLAGTESLHF TGTGCCAGCAGCTTAGCAGGGACAGAATCCCTCCACTTT
TRBJ2-5 NA TRBV7-9 NA CASSLSTEETQYF TGTGCCAGCAGTCTCTCGACAGAGGAGACCCAGTACTTC
TRBJ2-2 NA TRBV7-2 once CASSSTRSRMNGELFF TGTGCCAGCAGCTCCACTAGAAGTCGGATGAACGGGGAGCTGTTTTTT
TRBJ2-1 NA TRBV4-2 NA CASSQASVIGQFF TGTGCCAGCAGCCAAGCCTCAGTGATTGGGCAGTTCTTC
TRBJ1-2 NA TRBV7-9 NA CASSLSVHGYTF TGTGCCAGCAGCTTATCGGTCCACGGCTACACCTTC
TRBJ1-5 NA TRBV2 NA CASSVEGAVNQPQHF TGTGCCAGCTCAGTCGAGGGCGCCGTCAATCAGCCCCAGCATTTT
TRBJ2-2 TRBD2 TRBV14 NA CASSQRGFTGELFF TGTGCCAGCAGCCAGCGGGGGTTCACCGGGGAGCTGTTTTTT
TRBJ1-4 NA TRBV2 once CASRGVREKLFF TGTGCCAGCAGGGGAGTCAGGGAAAAACTGTTTTTT
TRBJ1-2 NA TRBV12-5 NA CASGLSLGGEGYGYTF TGTGCTAGTGGTTTGTCACTAGGAGGGGAGGGCTATGGCTACACCTTC
TRBJ1-1 NA TRBV29-1 NA CSANHRATEAFF TGCAGCGCCAACCACAGGGCCACTGAAGCTTTCTTT
TRBJ2-1 NA TRBV4-3 NA CASSQENSLHGGSYNEQFF TGCGCCAGCAGCCAAGAGAACTCCCTCCATGGAGGATCCTACAATGAGCAGTTCTTC
TRBJ1-4 NA TRBV4-1 NA CASSQARNEKLFF TGCGCCAGCAGCCAAGCCAGGAATGAAAAACTGTTTTTT
TRBJ1-1 NA TRBV9 NA CASSELNKEAFF TGTGCCAGCAGCGAACTAAACAAGGAAGCTTTCTTT
TRBJ2-5 TRBD1 TRBV29-1 once CSLQGGQGAETQYF TGCAGCCTCCAAGGGGGACAGGGGGCCGAGACCCAGTACTTC
TRBJ2-3 NA TRBV7-9 NA CASSFGLSTDTQYF TGTGCCAGCAGCTTCGGACTGAGCACAGATACGCAGTATTTT
TRBJ1-4 NA TRBV19 few CASSTGEHEKLFF TGTGCCAGTAGTACCGGTGAGCATGAAAAACTGTTTTTT
TRBJ2-3 NA TRBV27 NA CASSSMSSSTDTQYF TGTGCCAGCAGTTCTATGTCTTCAAGCACAGATACGCAGTATTTT
TRBJ2-3 TRBD2 TRBV9 NA CASSVGTSGSYSTDTQYF TGTGCCAGCAGCGTAGGAACTAGCGGGAGTTATTCCACAGATACGCAGTATTTT
TRBJ1-2 NA TRBV19 NA CASSPNIGSNYGYTF TGTGCCAGTAGTCCGAACATCGGGTCCAACTATGGCTACACCTTC
TRBJ1-2 NA TRBV6-1 NA CASSEYRGRNGYTF TGTGCCAGCAGTGAATATCGGGGGAGGAATGGCTACACCTTC
TRBJ1-2 TRBD1 TRBV18 NA CASSPSTTGGGYGYTF TGTGCCAGCTCACCCTCTACAACAGGGGGCGGCTATGGCTACACCTTC
TRBJ2-7 TRBD2 TRBV4-3 NA CASSPGLAEASYEQYF TGCGCCAGCAGCCCCGGACTAGCGGAGGCCTCCTACGAGCAGTACTTC
TRBJ1-3 NA TRBV5-1 NA CASSSKDSQLGNTIYF TGCGCCAGCAGCTCAAAGGACAGTCAGTTAGGAAACACCATATATTTT
TRBJ1-1 TRBD1 TRBV9 NA CASSRRTGQNTEAFF TGTGCCAGCAGCCGACGGACAGGTCAAAACACTGAAGCTTTCTTT
TRBJ1-2 NA TRBV18 once CASSPPVNYGYTF TGTGCCAGCTCACCACCCGTTAACTATGGCTACACCTTC
TRBJ1-2 NA TRBV25-1 NA CASSGTGKGGYGYTF TGTGCCAGCAGTGGCACAGGGAAAGGGGGTTATGGCTACACCTTC
TRBJ1-1 TRBD1 TRBV27 NA CASSPRQGGNTEAFF TGTGCCAGCAGTCCTAGACAGGGGGGGAACACTGAAGCTTTCTTT
TRBJ2-7 NA TRBV11-3 NA CASSSGGKSHEQYF TGTGCCAGCAGCTCCGGCGGGAAGTCCCACGAGCAGTACTTC
TRBJ1-4 NA TRBV29-1 NA CSVVYGDEKLFF TGCAGCGTTGTGTACGGGGATGAAAAACTGTTTTTT
TRBJ2-3 NA TRBV11-2 NA CASSLGATDTQYF TGTGCCAGCAGCTTAGGCGCCACAGATACGCAGTATTTT
TRBJ2-3 TRBD1 TRBV27 NA CASSAPGQGLDTQYF TGTGCCAGCAGTGCCCCGGGACAGGGATTAGATACGCAGTATTTT
TRBJ2-1 NA TRBV12-5 NA CASGLPHNEQFF TGTGCTAGTGGTTTGCCCCATAATGAGCAGTTCTTC
TRBJ1-2 TRBD1 TRBV9 NA CASSPRGTGMDYGYTF TGTGCCAGCAGCCCGAGGGGGACAGGGATGGACTATGGCTACACCTTC